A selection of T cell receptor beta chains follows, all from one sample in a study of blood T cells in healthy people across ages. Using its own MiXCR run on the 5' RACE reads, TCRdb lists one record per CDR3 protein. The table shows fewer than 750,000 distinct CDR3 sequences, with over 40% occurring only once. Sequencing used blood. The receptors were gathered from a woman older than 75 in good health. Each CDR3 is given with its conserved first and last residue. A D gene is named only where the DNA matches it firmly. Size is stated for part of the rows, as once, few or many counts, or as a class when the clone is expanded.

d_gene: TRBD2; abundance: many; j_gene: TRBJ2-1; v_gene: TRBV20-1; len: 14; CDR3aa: CSAPPAGVGNEQFF; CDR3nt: TGCAGTGCTCCCCCCGCGGGAGTGGGGAATGAGCAGTTCTTC
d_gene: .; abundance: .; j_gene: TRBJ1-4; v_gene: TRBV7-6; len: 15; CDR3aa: CASSLAELLNEKLFF; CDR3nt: TGTGCCAGCAGCTTAGCAGAGTTGCTTAATGAAAAACTGTTTTTT
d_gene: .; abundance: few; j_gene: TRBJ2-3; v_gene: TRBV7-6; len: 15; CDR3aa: CASSLPGYRTDTQYF; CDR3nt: TGTGCCAGCAGCTTACCCGGGTACCGCACAGATACGCAGTATTTT
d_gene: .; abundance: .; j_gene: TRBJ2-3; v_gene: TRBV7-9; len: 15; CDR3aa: CASSRDFRHTDTQYF; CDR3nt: TGTGCCAGCAGCCGGGACTTTCGTCACACAGATACGCAGTATTTT
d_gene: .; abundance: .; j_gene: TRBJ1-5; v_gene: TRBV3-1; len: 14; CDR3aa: CASSQSMGNQPQHF; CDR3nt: TGTGCCAGCAGCCAAAGTATGGGAAATCAGCCCCAGCATTTT
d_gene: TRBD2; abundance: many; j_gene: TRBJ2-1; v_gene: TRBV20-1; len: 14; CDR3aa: CSAQRGGSYNEQFF; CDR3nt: TGCAGTGCTCAGCGGGGGGGCTCCTACAATGAGCAGTTCTTC
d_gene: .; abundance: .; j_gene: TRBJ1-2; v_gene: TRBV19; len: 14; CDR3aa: CASQDGSLDYGYTF; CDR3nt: TGTGCCAGCCAAGACGGATCCCTGGACTATGGCTACACCTTC
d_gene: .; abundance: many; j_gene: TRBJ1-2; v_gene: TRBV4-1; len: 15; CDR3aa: CASSQGQGRGYGYTF; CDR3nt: TGCGCCAGCAGCCAAGGCCAGGGGAGGGGCTATGGCTACACCTTC
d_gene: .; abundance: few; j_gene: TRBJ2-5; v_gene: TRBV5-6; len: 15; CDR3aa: CASSSNQGSQETQYF; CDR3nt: TGTGCCAGCAGCTCGAACCAGGGTAGTCAAGAGACCCAGTACTTC
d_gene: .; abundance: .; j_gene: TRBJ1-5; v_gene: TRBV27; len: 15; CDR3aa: CASRSTGRFNQPQHF; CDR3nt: TGTGCCAGCAGGTCAACAGGGAGGTTCAATCAGCCCCAGCATTTT
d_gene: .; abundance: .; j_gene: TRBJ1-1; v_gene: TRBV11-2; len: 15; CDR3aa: CASSLAGGISTEAFF; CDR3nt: TGTGCCAGCAGCTTAGCGGGGGGTATTAGCACTGAAGCTTTCTTT
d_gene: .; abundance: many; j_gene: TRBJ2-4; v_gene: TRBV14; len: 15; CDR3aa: CASSQANQAGGIQYF; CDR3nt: TGTGCCAGCAGCCAAGCTAACCAGGCTGGGGGGATTCAGTACTTC
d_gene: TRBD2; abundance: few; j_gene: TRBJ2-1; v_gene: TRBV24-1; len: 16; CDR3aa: CATSENTRGLECEQFF; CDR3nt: TGTGCCACCAGTGAAAACACACGGGGACTAGAGTGTGAGCAGTTCTTC
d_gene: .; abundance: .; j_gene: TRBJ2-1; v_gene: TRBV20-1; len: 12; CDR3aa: CGARVGANEQFF; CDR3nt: TGCGGTGCTAGAGTAGGAGCCAATGAGCAGTTCTTC
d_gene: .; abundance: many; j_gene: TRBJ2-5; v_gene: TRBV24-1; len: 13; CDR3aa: CATSTPGKETQYF; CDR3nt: TGTGCCACCAGTACCCCCGGTAAAGAGACCCAGTACTTC
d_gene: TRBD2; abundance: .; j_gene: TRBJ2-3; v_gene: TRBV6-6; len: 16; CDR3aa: CASSYPSGGGTDAQYF; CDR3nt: TGTGCCAGCAGTTACCCTAGCGGGGGAGGCACAGATGCGCAGTATTTT
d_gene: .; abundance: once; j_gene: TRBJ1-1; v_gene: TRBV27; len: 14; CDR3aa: CASNSHRTNTEAFF; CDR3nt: TGTGCCAGCAACTCCCACCGTACCAACACTGAAGCTTTCTTT
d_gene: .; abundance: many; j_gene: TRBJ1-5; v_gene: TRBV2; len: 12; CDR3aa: CASNSGNQPQHF; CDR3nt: TGTGCCAGCAATTCCGGGAATCAGCCCCAGCATTTT
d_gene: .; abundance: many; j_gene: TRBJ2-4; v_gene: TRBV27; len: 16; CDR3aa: CASSLSPGSAKNIQYF; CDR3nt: TGTGCCAGCAGTTTATCACCGGGGTCAGCCAAAAACATTCAGTACTTC
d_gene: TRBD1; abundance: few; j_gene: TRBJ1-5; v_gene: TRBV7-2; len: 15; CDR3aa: CASSSPGQVNQPQHF; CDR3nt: TGTGCCAGCAGCTCCCCGGGACAGGTGAATCAGCCCCAGCATTTT
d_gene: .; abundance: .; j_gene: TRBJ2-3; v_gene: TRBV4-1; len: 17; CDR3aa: CASSQSTQGASTDTQYF; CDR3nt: TGCGCCAGCAGCCAATCGACGCAGGGAGCTAGCACAGATACGCAGTATTTT
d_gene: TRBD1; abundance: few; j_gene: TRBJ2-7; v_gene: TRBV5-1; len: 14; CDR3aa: CASSWTTGVDEQYF; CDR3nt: TGCGCCAGCAGCTGGACAACAGGGGTGGACGAGCAGTACTTC
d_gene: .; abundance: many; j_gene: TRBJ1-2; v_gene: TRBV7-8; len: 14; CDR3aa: CASSLATRYYGYTF; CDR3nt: TGTGCCAGCAGCTTAGCTACCCGGTACTATGGCTACACCTTC
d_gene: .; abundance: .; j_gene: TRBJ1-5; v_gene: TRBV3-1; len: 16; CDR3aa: CASSQLGGARGQPQHF; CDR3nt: TGTGCCAGCAGCCAACTTGGCGGGGCTCGGGGTCAGCCCCAGCATTTT
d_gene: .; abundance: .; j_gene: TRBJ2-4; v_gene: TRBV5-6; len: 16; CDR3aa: CASQPFGTLAKNIQYF; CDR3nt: TGTGCCAGCCAACCGTTCGGGACTCTAGCCAAAAACATTCAGTACTTC
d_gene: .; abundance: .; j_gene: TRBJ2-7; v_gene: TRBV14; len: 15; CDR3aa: CASSQAAGANNEQYF; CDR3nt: TGTGCCAGCAGCCAAGCGGCGGGGGCTAACAATGAGCAGTACTTC
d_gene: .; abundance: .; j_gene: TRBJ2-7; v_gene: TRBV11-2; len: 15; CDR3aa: CASSFGQWRSYEQYF; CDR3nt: TGTGCCAGCAGCTTCGGACAGTGGAGGTCCTACGAGCAGTACTTC
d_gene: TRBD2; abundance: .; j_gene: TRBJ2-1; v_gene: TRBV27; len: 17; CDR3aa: CASNLALSSGRVNEQFF; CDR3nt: TGTGCCAGCAATTTAGCCCTCTCTAGCGGGAGGGTCAATGAGCAGTTCTTC
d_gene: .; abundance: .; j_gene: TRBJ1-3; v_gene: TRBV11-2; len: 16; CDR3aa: CASSLTTADSGNTIYF; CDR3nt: TGTGCCAGCAGCTTGACGACAGCTGACTCTGGAAACACCATATATTTT
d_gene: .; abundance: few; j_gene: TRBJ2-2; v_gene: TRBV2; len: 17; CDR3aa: CASSELPPNSNTGELFF; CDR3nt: TGTGCCAGCAGTGAACTTCCGCCCAATTCGAACACCGGGGAGCTGTTTTTT
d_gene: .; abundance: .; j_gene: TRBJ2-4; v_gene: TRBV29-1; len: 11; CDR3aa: CSVVQGNIQYF; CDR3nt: TGCAGCGTTGTTCAGGGAAACATTCAGTACTTC
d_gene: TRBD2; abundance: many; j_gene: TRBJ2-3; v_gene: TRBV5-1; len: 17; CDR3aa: CASSFEKAGGTTDTQYF; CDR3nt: TGCGCCAGCAGCTTCGAGAAAGCGGGAGGGACGACAGATACGCAGTATTTT
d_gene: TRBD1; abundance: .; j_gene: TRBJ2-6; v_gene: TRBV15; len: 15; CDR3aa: CATGGRTGRWNVLTF; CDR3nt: TGTGCCACCGGAGGCAGGACAGGACGATGGAACGTCCTGACTTTC
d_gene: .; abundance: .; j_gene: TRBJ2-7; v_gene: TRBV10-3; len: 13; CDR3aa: CAISGKGFDEQYF; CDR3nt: TGTGCCATCAGTGGTAAGGGGTTCGACGAGCAGTACTTC
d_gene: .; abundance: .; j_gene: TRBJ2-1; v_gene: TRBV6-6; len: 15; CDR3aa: CASSYSRTGLYKQFF; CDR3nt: TGTGCCAGCAGTTACTCGAGAACGGGGCTCTACAAGCAGTTCTTC
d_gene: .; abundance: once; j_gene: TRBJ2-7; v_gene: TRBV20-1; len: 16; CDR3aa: CSARTGLGLQSYEQYF; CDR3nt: TGCAGTGCTAGAACAGGCCTTGGACTTCAATCCTACGAGCAGTACTTC
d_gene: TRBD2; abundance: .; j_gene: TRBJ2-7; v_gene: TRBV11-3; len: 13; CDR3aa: CASSPGLADEQYF; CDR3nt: TGTGCCAGCAGCCCTGGACTAGCGGACGAGCAGTACTTC
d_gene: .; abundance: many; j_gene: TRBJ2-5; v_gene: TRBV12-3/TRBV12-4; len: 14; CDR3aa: CASSLPETQETQYF; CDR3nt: TGTGCCAGCAGTTTACCAGAGACCCAAGAGACCCAGTACTTC
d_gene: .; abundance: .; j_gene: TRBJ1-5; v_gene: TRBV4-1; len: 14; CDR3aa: CASSQDRGQWPQHF; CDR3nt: TGCGCCAGCAGCCAAGATCGAGGACAGTGGCCCCAGCATTTT
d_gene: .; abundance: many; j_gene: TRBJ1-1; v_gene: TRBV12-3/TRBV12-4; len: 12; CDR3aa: CASSFRNTEAFF; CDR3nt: TGTGCCAGCAGTTTCCGAAACACTGAAGCTTTCTTT
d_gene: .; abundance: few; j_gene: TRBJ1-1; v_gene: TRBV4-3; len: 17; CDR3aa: CASSQGGSGVVTGEAFF; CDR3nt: TGCGCCAGCAGCCAGGGAGGATCGGGGGTTGTAACGGGTGAAGCTTTCTTT
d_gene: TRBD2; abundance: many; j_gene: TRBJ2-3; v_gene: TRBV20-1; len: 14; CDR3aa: CSAPKRELADTQYF; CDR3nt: TGCAGTGCTCCAAAGCGGGAGCTGGCAGATACGCAGTATTTT
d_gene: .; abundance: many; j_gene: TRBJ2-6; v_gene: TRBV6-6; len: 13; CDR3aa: CASSAPGANVLTF; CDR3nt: TGTGCCAGCAGTGCTCCTGGGGCCAACGTCCTGACTTTC
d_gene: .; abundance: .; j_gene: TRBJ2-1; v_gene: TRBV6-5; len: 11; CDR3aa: CASSYGSSEFF; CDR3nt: TGTGCCAGCAGTTACGGGTCATCGGAGTTCTTC
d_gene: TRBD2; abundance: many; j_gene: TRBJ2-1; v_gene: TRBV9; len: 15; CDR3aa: CASRKLAGSYNEQFF; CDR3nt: TGTGCCAGCAGAAAACTAGCGGGCTCCTACAATGAGCAGTTCTTC
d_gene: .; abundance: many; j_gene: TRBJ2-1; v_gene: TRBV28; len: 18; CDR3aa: CASSPFGRDFISYNEQFF; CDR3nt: TGTGCCAGCAGTCCATTTGGTCGGGACTTTATTTCCTACAATGAGCAGTTCTTC
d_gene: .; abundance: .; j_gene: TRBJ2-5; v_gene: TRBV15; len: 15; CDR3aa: CATSREGLAGETQYF; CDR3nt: TGTGCCACCAGCAGAGAAGGTCTAGCCGGGGAGACCCAGTACTTC
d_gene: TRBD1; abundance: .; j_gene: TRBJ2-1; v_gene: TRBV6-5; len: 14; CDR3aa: CASSYRTGSNEQFF; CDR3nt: TGTGCCAGCAGTTACCGGACAGGATCCAACGAGCAGTTCTTC
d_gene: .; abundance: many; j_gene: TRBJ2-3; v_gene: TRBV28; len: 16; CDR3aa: CASSSPALASPDTQYF; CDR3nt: TGTGCCAGCAGTTCCCCCGCGTTGGCCAGTCCAGATACGCAGTATTTT
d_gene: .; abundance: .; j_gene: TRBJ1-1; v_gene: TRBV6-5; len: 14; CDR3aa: CASSYTPGRDEAFF; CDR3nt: TGTGCCAGCAGTTATACCCCCGGGAGAGATGAAGCTTTCTTT
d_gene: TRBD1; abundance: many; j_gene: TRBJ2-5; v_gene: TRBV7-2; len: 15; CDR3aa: CASSFYRGDWETQYF; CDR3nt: TGTGCCAGCAGCTTTTACAGGGGGGACTGGGAGACCCAGTACTTC
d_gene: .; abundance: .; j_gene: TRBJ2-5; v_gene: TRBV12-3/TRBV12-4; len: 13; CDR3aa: CASSFQGRETQYF; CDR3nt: TGTGCCAGCAGTTTCCAGGGGCGAGAGACCCAGTACTTC
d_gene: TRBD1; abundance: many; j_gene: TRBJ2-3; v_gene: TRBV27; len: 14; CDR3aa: CASRRQGYTDTQYF; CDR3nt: TGTGCCAGCAGAAGACAGGGGTACACAGATACGCAGTATTTT
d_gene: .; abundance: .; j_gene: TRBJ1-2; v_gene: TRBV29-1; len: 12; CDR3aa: CSVRGANYGYTF; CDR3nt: TGCAGCGTTAGAGGAGCTAACTATGGCTACACCTTC
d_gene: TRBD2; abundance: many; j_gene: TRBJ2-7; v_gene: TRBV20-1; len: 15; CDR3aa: CSATSLAGVPYEQYF; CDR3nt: TGCAGTGCTACCTCACTAGCGGGAGTCCCCTACGAGCAGTACTTC
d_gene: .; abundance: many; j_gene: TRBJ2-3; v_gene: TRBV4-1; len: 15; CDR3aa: CASSRYYSSTDTQYF; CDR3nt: TGCGCCAGCAGTCGTTACTACTCTAGCACAGATACGCAGTATTTT
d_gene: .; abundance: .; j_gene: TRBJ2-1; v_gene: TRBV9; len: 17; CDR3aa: CASSVVEGPSAYNEQFF; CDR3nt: TGTGCCAGCAGCGTAGTTGAGGGGCCCTCGGCTTACAATGAGCAGTTCTTC
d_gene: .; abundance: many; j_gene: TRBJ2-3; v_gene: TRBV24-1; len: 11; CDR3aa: CATGGNSPQYF; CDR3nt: TGTGCCACCGGAGGAAACTCTCCCCAGTATTTT
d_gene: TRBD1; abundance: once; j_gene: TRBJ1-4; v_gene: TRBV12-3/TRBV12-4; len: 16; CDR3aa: CASSLVGDRVEEKLFF; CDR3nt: TGTGCCAGCAGTTTAGTTGGGGACAGGGTCGAGGAAAAACTGTTTTTT
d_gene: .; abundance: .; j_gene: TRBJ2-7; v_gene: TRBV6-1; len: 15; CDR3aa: CASSKPRTAYYEQYF; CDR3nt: TGTGCCAGCAGTAAACCCCGAACAGCGTACTACGAGCAGTACTTC